This T cell receptor beta chain stems from a study of blood T cell repertoires in COVID-19. Study overall: PBMCs, B-cell-depleted T cells, or T cells were the source of the cDNA or gDNA that made up the material.

The CDR3 sequence is 13 residues long. The V and J ends lost 2 bases and 3 bases respectively, with 6 bases between them. CDR1 and CDR2 from the germline V gene are SGHTA and FQGTGA. TCRdb's copy holds only in-frame clones and misses some; the assay was immunoSEQ multiplex PCR. The table records just under 150,000 clones, 75% to 90% of them present only once. The source material was peripheral blood. This clonotype was sampled from a human donor in a cohort sampled during active COVID-19. The chain employs TRBV7-3 and TRBJ2-3, with D possibly matching TRBD1 (6 bases). As DNA, the CDR3 is TGTGCCAGCAGCTTACAGGGGACAGATACGCAGTATTTT. Protein sequence: CASSLQGTDTQYF.